The 8 T cell receptor beta chains below were found in one sample sequenced in a study of blood T cell repertoires in COVID-19 (dated by TCRdb to 2020 to 2021). The library was made by the immunoSEQ multiplex PCR assay. TCRdb took over this immuneACCESS table, retaining in-frame rearrangements with V and J assigned. Such tables are incomplete; in checked studies, under half of the missing clones stem from an unresolved V gene, and the remainder is unexplained. Recorded for this sample are about 120,000 clones; roughly 90% of them occurred a single time. The leading ten clones occupy 8.4% of the sample. Specimen: peripheral blood. Receptors were obtained from a woman in her seventies who had recovered from COVID-19.

This chain connects TRBV7-2 to TRBJ2-1; D is possibly TRBD2 (6 bases). The V end lost 5 bases, the J end lost 10 bases, and 15 bases lay between the germline ends. From germline, CDR1 is SGHTA and CDR2 FQGNSA. The CDR3 consists of 13 residues. Written as DNA, the CDR3 is TGTGCCAGCAGCCGGGACTCCAGAAGGGAGCAGTTCTTC. This encodes CASSRDSRREQFF.

The chain is built from TRBV19 and TRBJ2-5, with D possibly TRBD2 on 5 matching bases. V lost 3 bases to trimming and J lost 11 bases, with 16 bases between them. The CDR3 contains 13 residues. The germline V gene encodes CDR1 LNHDA and CDR2 SQIVND (reference sequence). The CDR3: CASSMSAIGLQYF. The CDR3 DNA reads TGTGCCAGTAGTATGTCGGCTATAGGACTTCAGTACTTC.

The chain links TRBV3-1 (or the pseudogene TRBV3-2) to TRBJ2-1, with a tentative D call TRBD2 (7 bases). Germline loops: CDR1 LGHDT, CDR2 YNNKEL (reference sequence). V was trimmed by 3 bases and J by 8 bases, leaving 8 bases between them. The CDR3 extends over 12 amino acids. The CDR3 here is CASSQGGHEQFF. CDR3 DNA sequence: TGTGCCAGCAGCCAGGGGGGGCATGAGCAGTTCTTC.

This chain links TRBV29-1 with TRBJ1-2; 9 positions agree with TRBD1. With V trimmed by 4 bases and J by 6 bases, 3 bases remained unmatched. Germline CDR1 is SQVTM and CDR2 is ANQGSEA. The CDR3 is 12 residues long. CDR3 protein: CSVVGQGHGYTF. The DNA of the CDR3 is TGCAGCGTTGTGGGACAGGGCCATGGCTACACCTTC. Filled out from reference TRBV29-1 and TRBJ1-2, the complete variable domain reads SAVISQKPSRDICQRGTSLTIQCQVDSQVTMMFWYRQQPGQSLTLIATANQGSEATYESGFVIDKFPISRPNLTFSTLTVSNMSPEDSSIYLCSVVGQGHGYTFGSGTRLTVV.

J is TRBJ2-6 and V is TRBV9; 7 bases align to TRBD2. There are 16 residues in the CDR3. V shed 3 bases, J shed 2 bases, and the junction held 5 bases outside the gene matches. Germline CDR1 SGDLS, CDR2 YYNGEE. This CDR3 is CASSAWGGAGANVLTF. CDR3 sequence (DNA): TGTGCCAGCAGCGCCTGGGGGGGGGCTGGGGCCAACGTCCTGACTTTC.

The chain uses TRBV5-1 and TRBJ2-3, with a tentative D call TRBD1 (5 bases). Germline V gives CDR1 SGHRS, CDR2 YFSETQ. This CDR3 is built from 15 residues. V was trimmed by 1 base and J by 3 bases, leaving 12 bases between them. The CDR3 nucleotides are TGCGCCAGCAGCTTGAATTCAGGGTGGACAGATACGCAGTATTTT. Translating it yields CASSLNSGWTDTQYF. The whole variable domain, filled in from reference TRBV5-1 and TRBJ2-3, reads KAGVTQTPRYLIKTRGQQVTLSCSPISGHRSVSWYQQTPGQGLQFLFEYFSETQRNKGNFPGRFSGRQFSNSRSEMNVSTLELGDSALYLCASSLNSGWTDTQYFGPGTRLTVL.

The chain couples TRBV7-2 to TRBJ2-5; 7 bases align to TRBD1. The CDR3 consists of 15 residues. Germline-derived CDR1 and CDR2 are SGHTA and FQGNSA. Trimming cost V 2 bases and J 4 bases; bases outside gene matches: 7. The DNA of the CDR3 is TGTGCCAGCAGCTTAACCGGACAGGAAAGAGAGACCCAGTACTTC. This translates into CASSLTGQERETQYF.

This chain links TRBV6-5 with TRBJ2-2, with 10 bases lining up with TRBD2. J was trimmed by 4 bases and V by 2 bases; bases with no gene match: 1. The CDR3 is 15 residues long. Germline loops: CDR1 MNHEY, CDR2 SVGAGI. The CDR3 protein is CASSYIAGGTGELFF. Written as DNA, the CDR3 is TGTGCCAGCAGTTACATAGCGGGGGGCACCGGGGAGCTGTTTTTT.